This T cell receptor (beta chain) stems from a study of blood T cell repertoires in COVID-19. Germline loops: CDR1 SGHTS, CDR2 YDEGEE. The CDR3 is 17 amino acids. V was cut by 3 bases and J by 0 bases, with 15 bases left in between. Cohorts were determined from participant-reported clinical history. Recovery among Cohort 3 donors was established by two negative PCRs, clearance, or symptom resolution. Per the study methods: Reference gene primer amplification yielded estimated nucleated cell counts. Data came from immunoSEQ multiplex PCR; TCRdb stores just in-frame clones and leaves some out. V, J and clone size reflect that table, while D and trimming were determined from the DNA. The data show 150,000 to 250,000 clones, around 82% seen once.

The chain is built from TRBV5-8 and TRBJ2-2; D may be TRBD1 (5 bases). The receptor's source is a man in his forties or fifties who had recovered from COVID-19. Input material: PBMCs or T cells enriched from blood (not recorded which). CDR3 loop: CASSWDQTAANTGELFF. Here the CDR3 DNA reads TGTGCCAGCAGCTGGGATCAGACAGCTGCGAACACCGGGGAGCTGTTTTTT.